These 17 T cell receptor beta chains originate from one sample sequenced in a study of blood T cell repertoires in COVID-19 (TCRdb year 2020). The library was produced with the immunoSEQ multiplex PCR assay. TCRdb limited this immuneACCESS table to in-frame rearrangements with V and J called. A share of clones is missing; checked studies link under half to unresolved V genes, and the rest is unexplained. The sample table contains just over 150,000 clones; only one count was recorded for 80% of them. The ten largest clonotypes hold roughly 0.6% of the sample. The sequencing input was peripheral blood. These receptor sequences come from a man between 60 and 75 years old with acute or convalescent COVID-19.

This clone was recorded only once. The J gene is TRBJ1-1, the V gene TRBV4-2; D call uncertain. This CDR3 contains 16 residues. Per the germline V gene, CDR1 is LGHNA and CDR2 is YNFKEQ. V lost 0 bases, J lost 0 bases, and 11 bases lay in between. This chain's CDR3 is CASSQDHNSMNTEAFF. CDR3 nucleotides: TGTGCCAGCAGCCAAGATCACAATTCCATGAACACTGAAGCTTTCTTT.

The chain employs TRBV6-2 or TRBV6-3 and TRBJ2-7; D uncertain. Germline CDR1 MNHEY, CDR2 SVGEGT. The CDR3 is made up of 14 amino acids. Trimming took off 1 base at V and 8 bases at J, with 15 bases between the two ends. The CDR3, as DNA: TGTGCCAGCAGTTACTTTACCCAATCTACGCAGCAGTACTTC. Translating it yields CASSYFTQSTQQYF.

With respect to this clone: Other DNA sequences from this sample encode an identical CDR3 as well. V gene TRBV9 combines with J gene TRBJ2-5; the match to TRBD2 covers 10 bases. From germline, CDR1 is SGDLS and CDR2 YYNGEE. The V segment lost 1 base and the J segment 5 bases; nucleotides outside the gene matches: 5. This CDR3 region has 15 residues. The CDR3 is CASSVRAGGRETQYF. CDR3 in DNA: TGTGCCAGCAGCGTAAGAGCGGGGGGGAGGGAGACCCAGTACTTC.

V usage is TRBV5-1 and J usage is TRBJ1-2; 8 bases are shared with TRBD1. The ends lost 4 bases at V and 7 bases at J; junction bases unmatched: 6. CDR3 size: 13 residues. The germline gives CDR1 SGHRS, CDR2 YFSETQ. CDR3 protein: CASSPTGAGGYTF. Written as DNA, the CDR3 is TGCGCCAGCAGCCCGACAGGGGCGGGTGGCTACACCTTC.

The chain has TRBV6-5 and TRBJ1-4; D is unresolved. Germline V gene sequence: CDR1 MNHEY, CDR2 SVGAGI. V shed 6 bases and J shed 8 bases, with 16 bases lying between them. The CDR3 is made up of 14 amino acids. The CDR3 here is CASRRGRGEEKLFF. The CDR3 nucleotides are TGTGCCAGCAGACGGGGAAGAGGAGAAGAAAAACTGTTTTTT.

The rearrangement uses TRBV28 and TRBJ2-1; 8 bases align to TRBD1. The CDR3 is made up of 17 amino acids. Trimming at V came to 5 bases and at J to 5 bases, leaving 14 bases not matched to a gene. Germline V gene data show CDR1 as MDHEN and CDR2 as SYDVKM. The CDR3 DNA reads TGTGCCAGCAGTACCACCAATCGGGACAGGTTTGACAATGAGCAGTTCTTC. Its translation: CASSTTNRDRFDNEQFF.

V usage is TRBV13 and J usage is TRBJ1-6; 10 bases are a match to TRBD1. This CDR3 has 14 amino acids. From germline, CDR1 is PRHDT and CDR2 FYEKMQ (reference sequence). V was pared by 6 bases and J by 8 bases, with 4 bases of the junction left unmatched. The CDR3 DNA follows: TGTGCCAGCAGAGCCGGGACAGGGGATTCACCCCTCCACTTT. Translating gives CASRAGTGDSPLHF.

This clone came up once. Written as DNA, the CDR3 is TGTGCCAGCAGCCAAGATAGTACGGAGACCCAGTACTTC. Protein: CASSQDSTETQYF. V and J are TRBV4-2 and TRBJ2-5; unclear D gene. The germline V gene encodes CDR1 LGHNA and CDR2 YNFKEQ. CDR3 length equals 13 residues. V shed 0 bases and J shed 5 bases, with 7 bases lying between them.

The CDR3 nucleotides read TGTGCCAGTAGTATAGGTGAGGGGGCGCCGGCCGGAAACACCATATATTTT. This codes for CASSIGEGAPAGNTIYF. The J gene is TRBJ1-3, the V gene TRBV19, with 7 bases matching TRBD1. This CDR3 has 17 residues. J lost 4 bases, V lost 1 base, and 10 bases had no gene match. Per the germline V gene, CDR1 is LNHDA and CDR2 is SQIVND (reference sequence).

This clone was observed a single time. The V call is TRBV4-3, the J call TRBJ2-3, with 9 positions matching TRBD1. V dropped 1 base and J dropped 5; count of bases not matched to a gene: 4. This CDR3 is built from 15 residues. Per the germline V gene, CDR1 is LGHNA and CDR2 is YSLEER. The DNA for the CDR3 is TGCGCCAGCAGCCAAGCCACAGGGGGCTTAGATACGCAGTATTTT. This encodes CASSQATGGLDTQYF.

The rearrangement links TRBV27 to TRBJ1-1, with 10 bases identical to TRBD1. J was trimmed by 11 bases and V by 7 bases; bases with no gene match: 7. Germline V gives CDR1 MNHEY, CDR2 SMNVEV (reference sequence). This CDR3 contains 12 residues. Here the CDR3 DNA reads TGTGCCAGCAACCGCGGACAGGGGGGCGCTTTCTTT. It codes for CASNRGQGGAFF.

This rearrangement joins TRBV19 to TRBJ1-1; 7 nucleotides agree with TRBD1. This CDR3 has 16 amino acids. Germline CDR1 reads LNHDA; CDR2 reads SQIVND (reference sequence). With V trimmed by 4 bases and J by 0 bases, 8 bases remained unmatched. CDR3 protein: CASSNRGGTVNTEAFF. The DNA of the CDR3 is TGTGCCAGTAGTAACAGGGGAGGAACTGTGAACACTGAAGCTTTCTTT.

The chain recombines TRBV12-5 with TRBJ2-1; no reliable D call. CDR1 is LGHNT and CDR2 is FRNRAP in the germline V gene. The CDR3 runs to 15 residues. V lost 1 base, J lost 0 bases, and 7 bases lay in between. CDR3 sequence: CASGLGAVSYNEQFF. CDR3 DNA sequence: TGTGCTAGTGGTTTGGGGGCAGTCTCCTACAATGAGCAGTTCTTC.

This sequence joins TRBV24-1 and TRBJ1-5; D perhaps matches TRBD1 (6 bases). CDR3 length: 15 amino acids. Germline loops: CDR1 KGHDR, CDR2 SFDVKD. V gave up 4 bases and J gave up 7 bases, with 16 bases separating them. The DNA of the CDR3 is TGTGCCACCAGTGACACAGGACAGTGGGGCCAGCCCCAGCATTTT. Protein: CATSDTGQWGQPQHF.

The chain joins TRBV19 to TRBJ1-1, with 7 bases identical to TRBD1. Trimming took 5 bases from V and 0 from J; bases not matched to a gene: 9. Germline V gives CDR1 LNHDA, CDR2 SQIVND (reference sequence). The CDR3 extends over 16 amino acids. CDR3: CASSPRTGSMNTEAFF. The CDR3 coding sequence is TGTGCCAGTAGTCCCCGGACAGGTTCGATGAACACTGAAGCTTTCTTT.

V usage is TRBV7-9 and J usage is TRBJ2-1, with 8 bases identical to TRBD2. In germline, CDR1 is SEHNR, CDR2 FQNEAQ (reference sequence). This CDR3 contains 14 residues. The ends lost 8 bases at V and 2 bases at J; junction bases unmatched: 5. Here the CDR3 DNA reads TGTGCCAGCGACACTAGCGGTACCTACAATGAGCAGTTCTTC. It translates to CASDTSGTYNEQFF.

The genes are TRBV6-6 and TRBJ1-5, with D uncertain. There are 14 residues in the CDR3. Between the trimmed V and J ends, which lost 5 bases and 0 bases, there was a span of 8 bases. CDR1 is MNHNY and CDR2 is SVGAGI in the germline V gene (reference sequence). The CDR3 spells CASSDTNSNQPQHF. The CDR3 DNA sequence: TGTGCCAGCAGTGACACGAATAGCAATCAGCCCCAGCATTTT.